This note documents a single T cell receptor beta chain sequence. Its matching antigen is unknown. This sample was taken from a study of cytomegalovirus exposure and HLA in healthy donors. The wider study: Genotyping showed approximately 81% of roughly 400 donors falling in the Caucasian-associated ancestry cluster.

Donors counted as nominally healthy when sampled, yet unrecorded immune exposures were likely. The PCR ran on 60 Vbeta and 13 Jbeta primers. The table came from immunoSEQ multiplex PCR; TCRdb's copy has only in-frame clones and leaves some out. The sample's table shows 45,000 to 70,000 clones. Study conclusions and caveats: In a later analysis, TCR association rates varied by HLA locus: DRB1 most, HLA-C fewest.

The sample consisted of PBMCs. This receptor was identified in a woman between 50 and 59 years old in good health and CMV-seropositive.

Written as DNA, the CDR3 is TGCGCCAGCAGCCCCTGGGCAGGGGGTAATTCACCCCTCCACTTT. Translated: CASSPWAGGNSPLHF. The rearrangement joins TRBV5-1 to TRBJ1-6, with 7 bases lining up with TRBD1. Germline V gene lookup returns CDR1 SGHRS and CDR2 YFSETQ. The CDR3 totals 15 residues. J lost 6 bases, V lost 4 bases, and 7 bases had no gene match. The variable domain in full, with the rest retrieved from reference TRBV5-1 and TRBJ1-6, is KAGVTQTPRYLIKTRGQQVTLSCSPISGHRSVSWYQQTPGQGLQFLFEYFSETQRNKGNFPGRFSGRQFSNSRSEMNVSTLELGDSALYLCASSPWAGGNSPLHFGNGTRLTVT.